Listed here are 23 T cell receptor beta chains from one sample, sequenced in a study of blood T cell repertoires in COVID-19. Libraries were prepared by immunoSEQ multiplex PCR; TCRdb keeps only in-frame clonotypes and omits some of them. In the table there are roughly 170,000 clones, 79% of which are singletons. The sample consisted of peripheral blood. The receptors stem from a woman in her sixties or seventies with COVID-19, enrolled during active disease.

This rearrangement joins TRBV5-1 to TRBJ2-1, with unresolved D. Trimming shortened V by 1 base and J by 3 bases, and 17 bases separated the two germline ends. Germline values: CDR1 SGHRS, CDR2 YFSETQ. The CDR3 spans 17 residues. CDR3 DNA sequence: TGCGCCAGCAGCTTGTTAATCAATGTTGACATCTACAATGAGCAGTTCTTC. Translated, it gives CASSLLINVDIYNEQFF. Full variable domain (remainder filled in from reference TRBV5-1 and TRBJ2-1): KAGVTQTPRYLIKTRGQQVTLSCSPISGHRSVSWYQQTPGQGLQFLFEYFSETQRNKGNFPGRFSGRQFSNSRSEMNVSTLELGDSALYLCASSLLINVDIYNEQFFGPGTRLTVL.

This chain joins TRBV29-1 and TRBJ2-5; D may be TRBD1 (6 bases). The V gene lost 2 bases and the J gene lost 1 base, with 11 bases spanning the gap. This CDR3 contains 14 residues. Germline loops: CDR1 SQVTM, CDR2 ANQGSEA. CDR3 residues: CSVEQGISQETQYF. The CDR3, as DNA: TGCAGCGTTGAACAGGGGATTTCCCAAGAGACCCAGTACTTC. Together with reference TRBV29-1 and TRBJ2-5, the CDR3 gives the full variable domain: SAVISQKPSRDICQRGTSLTIQCQVDSQVTMMFWYRQQPGQSLTLIATANQGSEATYESGFVIDKFPISRPNLTFSTLTVSNMSPEDSSIYLCSVEQGISQETQYFGPGTRLLVL.

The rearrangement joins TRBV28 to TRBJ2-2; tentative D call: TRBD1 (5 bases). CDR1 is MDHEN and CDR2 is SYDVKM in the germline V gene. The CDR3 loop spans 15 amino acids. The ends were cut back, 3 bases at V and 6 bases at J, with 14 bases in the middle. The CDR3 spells CASSFGGRVAGELFF. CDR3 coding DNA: TGTGCCAGCAGTTTCGGTGGCAGGGTGGCCGGGGAGCTGTTTTTT.

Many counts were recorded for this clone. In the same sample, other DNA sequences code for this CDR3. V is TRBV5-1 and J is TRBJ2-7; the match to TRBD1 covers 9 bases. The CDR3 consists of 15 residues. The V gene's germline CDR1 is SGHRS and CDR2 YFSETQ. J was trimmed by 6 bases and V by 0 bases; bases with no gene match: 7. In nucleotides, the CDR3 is TGCGCCAGCAGCTTGGGCGGGACAGGGAGGGGCGAGCAGTACTTC. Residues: CASSLGGTGRGEQYF.

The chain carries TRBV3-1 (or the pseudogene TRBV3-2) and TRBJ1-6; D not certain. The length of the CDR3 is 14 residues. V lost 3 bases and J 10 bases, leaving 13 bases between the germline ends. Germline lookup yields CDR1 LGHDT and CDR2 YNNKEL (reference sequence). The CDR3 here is CASSQRGGQSPLHF. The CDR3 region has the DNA TGTGCCAGCAGCCAGCGAGGCGGGCAATCACCCCTCCACTTT.

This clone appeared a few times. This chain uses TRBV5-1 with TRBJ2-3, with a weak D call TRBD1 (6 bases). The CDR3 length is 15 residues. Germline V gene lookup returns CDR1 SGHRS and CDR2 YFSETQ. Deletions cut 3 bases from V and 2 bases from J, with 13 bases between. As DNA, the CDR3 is TGCGCCAGCAGCTGGCGACAGGCTTACACAGATACGCAGTATTTT. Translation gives CASSWRQAYTDTQYF. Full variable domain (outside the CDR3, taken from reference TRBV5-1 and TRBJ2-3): KAGVTQTPRYLIKTRGQQVTLSCSPISGHRSVSWYQQTPGQGLQFLFEYFSETQRNKGNFPGRFSGRQFSNSRSEMNVSTLELGDSALYLCASSWRQAYTDTQYFGPGTRLTVL.

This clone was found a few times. CDR3 in amino acids: CASSLIREGNYEQYF. The CDR3 bases are TGTGCCAGCAGCTTAATACGGGAGGGAAACTACGAGCAGTACTTC. V usage is TRBV7-3 and J usage is TRBJ2-7; 8 bases line up with TRBD2. The junction had 5 bases not matched to a gene; V was cut back by 1 base and J by 3 bases. Per the germline V gene, CDR1 is SGHTA and CDR2 is FQGTGA. The CDR3 is 15 residues long.

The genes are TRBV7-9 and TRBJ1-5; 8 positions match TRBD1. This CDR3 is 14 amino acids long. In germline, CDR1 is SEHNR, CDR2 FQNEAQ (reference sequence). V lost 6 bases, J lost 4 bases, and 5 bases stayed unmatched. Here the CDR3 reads CASRRGQANQPQHF. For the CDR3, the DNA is TGTGCCAGCAGGCGGGGACAGGCAAATCAGCCCCAGCATTTT. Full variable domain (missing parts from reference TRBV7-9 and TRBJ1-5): DTGVSQNPRHKITKRGQNVTFRCDPISEHNRLYWYRQTLGQGPEFLTYFQNEAQLEKSRLLSDRFSAERPKGSFSTLEIQRTEQGDSAMYLCASRRGQANQPQHFGDGTRLSIL.

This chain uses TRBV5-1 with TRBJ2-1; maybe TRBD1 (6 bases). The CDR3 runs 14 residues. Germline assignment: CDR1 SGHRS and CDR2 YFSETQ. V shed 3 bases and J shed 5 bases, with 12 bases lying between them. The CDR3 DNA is TGCGCCAGCAGCTCCCAGGGGTTCAACAATGAGCAGTTCTTC. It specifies CASSSQGFNNEQFF. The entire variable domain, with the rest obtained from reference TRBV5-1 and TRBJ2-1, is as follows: KAGVTQTPRYLIKTRGQQVTLSCSPISGHRSVSWYQQTPGQGLQFLFEYFSETQRNKGNFPGRFSGRQFSNSRSEMNVSTLELGDSALYLCASSSQGFNNEQFFGPGTRLTVL.

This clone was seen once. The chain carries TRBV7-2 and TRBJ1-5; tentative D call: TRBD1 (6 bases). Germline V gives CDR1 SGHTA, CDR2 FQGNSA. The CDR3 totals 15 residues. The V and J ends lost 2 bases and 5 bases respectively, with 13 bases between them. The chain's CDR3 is CASSLQQGYHQPQHF. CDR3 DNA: TGTGCCAGCAGCTTACAACAGGGATACCATCAGCCCCAGCATTTT.

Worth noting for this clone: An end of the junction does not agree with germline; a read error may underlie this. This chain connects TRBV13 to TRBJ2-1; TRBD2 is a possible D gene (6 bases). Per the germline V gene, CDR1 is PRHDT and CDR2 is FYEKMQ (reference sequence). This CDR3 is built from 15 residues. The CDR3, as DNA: TGTGCCAGCAGCTTAGGGGAGGGGCCGTACATTGAGCAGTTCTTC. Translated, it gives CASSLGEGPYIEQFF. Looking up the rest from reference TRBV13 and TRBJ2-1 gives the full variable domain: AAGVIQSPRHLIKEKRETATLKCYPIPRHDTVYWYQQGPGQDPQFLISFYEKMQSDKGSIPDRFSAQQFSDYHSELNMSSLELGDSALYFCASSLGEGPYIEQFFGPGTRLTVL.

CDR3 sequence (DNA): TGTGCCAGCTCGCTCCGGGACAGCCCGAACTATGGCTACACCTTC. Amino acid sequence: CASSLRDSPNYGYTF. This chain links TRBV18 with TRBJ1-2; 7 positions match TRBD1. The V gene end was trimmed by 6 bases and the J gene end by 2 bases; junction bases not matched to a gene: 9. CDR1 is KGHSH, CDR2 LQKENI, per germline. The CDR3 runs 15 residues. Full variable domain (remainder filled in from reference TRBV18 and TRBJ1-2): NAGVMQNPRHLVRRRGQEARLRCSPMKGHSHVYWYRQLPEEGLKFMVYLQKENIIDESGMPKERFSAEFPKEGPSILRIQQVVRGDSAAYFCASSLRDSPNYGYTFGSGTRLTVV.

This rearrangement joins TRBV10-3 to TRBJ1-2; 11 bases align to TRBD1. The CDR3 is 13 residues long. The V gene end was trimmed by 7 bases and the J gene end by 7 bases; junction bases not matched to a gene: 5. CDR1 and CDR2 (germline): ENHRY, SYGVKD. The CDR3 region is CAINGQGAAGYTF. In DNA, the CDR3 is TGTGCCATCAACGGACAGGGGGCGGCTGGCTACACCTTC.

CDR3 in amino acids: CASSLKSGVYTGELFF. CDR3 in DNA: TGTGCCAGCAGCTTAAAGTCAGGGGTTTACACCGGGGAGCTGTTTTTT. The V and J genes are TRBV11-2 and TRBJ2-2; tentative D call: TRBD1 (6 bases). CDR3 length: 16 amino acids. Germline V gives CDR1 SGHAT, CDR2 FQNNGV. Trimming left V 2 bases short and J 3 bases short, with 13 bases between.

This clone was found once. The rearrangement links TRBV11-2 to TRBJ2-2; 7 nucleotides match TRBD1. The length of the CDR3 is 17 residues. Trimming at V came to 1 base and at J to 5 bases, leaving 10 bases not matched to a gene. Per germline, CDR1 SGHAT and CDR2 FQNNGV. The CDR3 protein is CASSLAPQGPGTGELFF. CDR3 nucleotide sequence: TGTGCCAGCAGCTTAGCCCCACAGGGGCCGGGGACCGGGGAGCTGTTTTTT.

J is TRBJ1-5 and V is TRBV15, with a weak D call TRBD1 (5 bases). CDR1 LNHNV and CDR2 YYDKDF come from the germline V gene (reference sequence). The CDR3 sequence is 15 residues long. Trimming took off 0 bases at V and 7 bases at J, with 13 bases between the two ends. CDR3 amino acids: CATSRDSKGRQPQHF. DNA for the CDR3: TGTGCCACCAGCAGAGATTCCAAGGGGAGGCAGCCCCAGCATTTT.

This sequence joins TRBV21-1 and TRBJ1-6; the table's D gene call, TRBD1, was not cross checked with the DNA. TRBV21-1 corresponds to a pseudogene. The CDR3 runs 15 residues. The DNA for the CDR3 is TGTGCCAGCAGCGAGAAACAGGGACAAGGTTCACCCCTCCACTTT. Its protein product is CASSEKQGQGSPLHF.

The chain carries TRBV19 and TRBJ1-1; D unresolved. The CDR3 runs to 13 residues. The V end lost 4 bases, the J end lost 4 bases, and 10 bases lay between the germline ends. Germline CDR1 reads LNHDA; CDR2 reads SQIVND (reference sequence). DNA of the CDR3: TGTGCCAGTAGTACCCCCCCAGGCACTGAAGCTTTCTTT. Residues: CASSTPPGTEAFF.

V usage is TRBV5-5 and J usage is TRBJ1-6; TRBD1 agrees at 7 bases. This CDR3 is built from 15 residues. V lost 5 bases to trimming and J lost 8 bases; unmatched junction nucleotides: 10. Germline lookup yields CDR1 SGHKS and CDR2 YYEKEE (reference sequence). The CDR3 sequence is CASSYTGQGDSPLHF. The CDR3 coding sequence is TGTGCCAGCAGTTATACAGGGCAGGGGGATTCACCCCTCCACTTT.

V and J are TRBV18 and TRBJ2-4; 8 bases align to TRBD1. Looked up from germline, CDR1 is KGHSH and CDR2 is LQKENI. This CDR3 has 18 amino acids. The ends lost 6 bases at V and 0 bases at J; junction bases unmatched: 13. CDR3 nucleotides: TGTGCCAGCTCCCAACCCCGACAGGGGAATTTAGCCAAAAACATTCAGTACTTC. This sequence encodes CASSQPRQGNLAKNIQYF.

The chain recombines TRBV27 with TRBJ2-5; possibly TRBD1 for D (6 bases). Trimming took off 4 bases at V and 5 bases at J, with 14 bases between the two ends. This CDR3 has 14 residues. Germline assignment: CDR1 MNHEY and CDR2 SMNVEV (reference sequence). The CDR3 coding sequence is TGTGCCAGCAGTTCCCGGACAGAACCGGAGACCCAGTACTTC. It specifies CASSSRTEPETQYF.

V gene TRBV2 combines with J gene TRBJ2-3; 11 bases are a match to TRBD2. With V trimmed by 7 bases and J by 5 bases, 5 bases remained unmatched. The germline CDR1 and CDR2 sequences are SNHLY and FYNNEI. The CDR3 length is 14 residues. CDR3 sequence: CASIAGGPGDTQYF. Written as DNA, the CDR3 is TGTGCCAGCATAGCGGGAGGGCCGGGAGATACGCAGTATTTT.

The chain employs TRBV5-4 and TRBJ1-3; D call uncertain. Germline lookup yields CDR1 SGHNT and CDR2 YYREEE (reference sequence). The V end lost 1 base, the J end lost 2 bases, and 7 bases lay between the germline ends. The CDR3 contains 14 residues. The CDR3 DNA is TGTGCCAGCAGCTTGCCGGGGACTGGAAACACCATATATTTT. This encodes CASSLPGTGNTIYF.